This is a list of T cell receptor beta chains from one sample in a study of cytotoxic CD8 clonotypes in ibrutinib-treated CLL. Generated by immunoSEQ multiplex PCR, the TCRdb table keeps only in-frame clones and is missing some. The sample carries hundreds of thousands of clones, roughly 70% recorded once. The input for sequencing was PBMCs, taken after 24 months of ibrutinib treatment. The receptors were sampled from a human donor with chronic lymphocytic leukemia. The CDR3 runs from the conserved cysteine through the conserved F or W. The order of the fields is clone size, J gene, D gene, V gene, CDR3 protein, CDR3 DNA. The D gene is left open where the match is weak. Expanded clones are given a class, and other clones once, few, many or no size at all.

few,TRBJ2-1,NA,TRBV10-3,CAISSNDEQFF,TGTGCCATCAGTTCTAACGATGAGCAGTTCTTC
NA,TRBJ2-2,NA,TRBV5-1,CASSLLVDPGRDTGELFF,TGCGCCAGCAGCTTGTTGGTAGACCCGGGCCGGGACACCGGGGAGCTGTTTTTT
NA,TRBJ2-3,NA,TRBV13,CASSLGTDTQYF,TGTGCCAGCAGCTTGGGCACAGATACGCAGTATTTT
NA,TRBJ1-3,NA,TRBV15,CATSRDRSAGNTIYF,TGTGCCACCAGCAGAGATCGGTCGGCTGGAAACACCATATATTTT
NA,TRBJ2-1,NA,TRBV6-4,CASSAGANEQFF,TGTGCCAGCAGTGCGGGCGCAAATGAGCAGTTCTTC
NA,TRBJ1-5,NA,TRBV28,CASSLWQPGGGNQPQHF,TGTGCCAGCAGTTTATGGCAGCCTGGGGGAGGCAATCAGCCCCAGCATTTT
NA,TRBJ1-2,TRBD1,TRBV29-1,CSARGTGFDGYTF,TGCAGCGCCCGTGGGACAGGCTTCGATGGCTACACCTTC
NA,TRBJ2-2,NA,TRBV29-1,CSVMGPGTGELFF,TGCAGCGTTATGGGGCCTGGCACCGGGGAGCTGTTTTTT
NA,TRBJ2-7,NA,TRBV2,CASSEDWGHEQYF,TGTGCCAGCAGTGAAGATTGGGGCCACGAGCAGTACTTC
NA,TRBJ2-2,TRBD2,TRBV13,CASSRTTSGRANTGELFF,TGTGCCAGCAGCCGAACGACTAGCGGGAGAGCGAACACCGGGGAGCTGTTTTTT
NA,TRBJ2-1,NA,TRBV6-5,CASSLLGSYNEQFF,TGTGCCAGCAGCCTCCTTGGGTCCTACAATGAGCAGTTCTTC
few,TRBJ2-7,NA,TRBV6-5,CASSYSIQGPYEQYF,TGTGCCAGCAGTTACTCGATACAGGGCCCCTACGAGCAGTACTTC
NA,TRBJ2-7,NA,TRBV4-3,CASSQSAGSFGEQYF,TGCGCCAGCAGCCAATCGGCGGGTTCTTTTGGCGAGCAGTACTTC
NA,TRBJ2-7,TRBD2,TRBV7-2,CASSLPAGGPEQYF,TGTGCCAGCAGCTTACCAGCGGGAGGGCCCGAGCAGTACTTC
NA,TRBJ1-3,NA,TRBV25-1,CASSQGAAGSGNTIYF,TGTGCCAGCAGCCAAGGGGCGGCAGGGAGCGGTAACACCATATATTTT
NA,TRBJ2-5,NA,TRBV29-1,CSVVTEETQYF,TGCAGCGTTGTGACAGAAGAGACCCAGTACTTC
once,TRBJ2-1,TRBD2,TRBV15,CATSRVRASGSYNEQFF,TGTGCCACCAGCAGAGTAAGAGCTAGCGGCTCCTACAATGAGCAGTTCTTC
NA,TRBJ2-7,NA,TRBV9,CASSEGFVGGAYEQYF,TGTGCCAGCAGCGAGGGCTTTGTAGGGGGAGCCTACGAGCAGTACTTC
few,TRBJ2-7,TRBD2,TRBV5-1,CASSKTSGSLEQYF,TGCGCCAGCAGCAAGACTAGCGGGAGCCTCGAGCAGTACTTC
few,TRBJ1-1,NA,TRBV27,CASNGLNTEAFF,TGTGCCAGCAATGGGTTGAACACTGAAGCTTTCTTT
few,TRBJ1-5,TRBD1,TRBV2,CASSRDREAQPQHF,TGTGCCAGCAGCCGGGACAGGGAGGCTCAGCCCCAGCATTTT
NA,TRBJ2-7,NA,TRBV2,CASSGSGEQYF,TGTGCCAGCTCCGGGTCGGGGGAGCAGTACTTC
NA,TRBJ2-2,NA,TRBV28,CASSPTGTGELFF,TGTGCCAGCAGTCCGACCGGCACCGGGGAGCTGTTTTTT
NA,TRBJ2-3,NA,TRBV28,CASSLRGEDTQYF,TGTGCCAGCAGTTTAAGAGGGGAGGATACGCAGTATTTT
NA,TRBJ2-7,NA,TRBV29-1,CSARMGFSSYEQYF,TGCAGCGCCAGGATGGGTTTTTCCTCCTACGAGCAGTACTTC
NA,TRBJ2-7,NA,TRBV19,CASSPGGIYEQYF,TGTGCCAGCAGCCCTGGGGGGATCTACGAGCAGTACTTC
NA,TRBJ2-1,TRBD2,TRBV7-6,CASSSRTSGVYNEQFF,TGTGCCAGCAGCTCGAGGACTAGCGGAGTCTACAATGAGCAGTTCTTC
few,TRBJ1-1,NA,TRBV14,CASSHRLREITEAFF,TGTGCCAGCAGCCACCGATTGAGGGAAATCACTGAAGCTTTCTTT
few,TRBJ1-1,NA,TRBV19,CASSMAGDTEAFF,TGTGCCAGTAGTATGGCGGGAGACACTGAAGCTTTCTTT
NA,TRBJ1-1,NA,TRBV4-1,CASSLGGGTEAFF,TGCGCCAGCAGTCTCGGGGGTGGGACTGAAGCTTTCTTT
few,TRBJ2-7,NA,TRBV27,CASSLVGYSYEQYF,TGTGCCAGCAGTTTGGTGGGGTACTCCTACGAGCAGTACTTC
few,TRBJ2-7,NA,TRBV4-2,CASSQVGDPYEQYF,TGTGCCAGCAGCCAAGTGGGGGACCCCTACGAGCAGTACTTC